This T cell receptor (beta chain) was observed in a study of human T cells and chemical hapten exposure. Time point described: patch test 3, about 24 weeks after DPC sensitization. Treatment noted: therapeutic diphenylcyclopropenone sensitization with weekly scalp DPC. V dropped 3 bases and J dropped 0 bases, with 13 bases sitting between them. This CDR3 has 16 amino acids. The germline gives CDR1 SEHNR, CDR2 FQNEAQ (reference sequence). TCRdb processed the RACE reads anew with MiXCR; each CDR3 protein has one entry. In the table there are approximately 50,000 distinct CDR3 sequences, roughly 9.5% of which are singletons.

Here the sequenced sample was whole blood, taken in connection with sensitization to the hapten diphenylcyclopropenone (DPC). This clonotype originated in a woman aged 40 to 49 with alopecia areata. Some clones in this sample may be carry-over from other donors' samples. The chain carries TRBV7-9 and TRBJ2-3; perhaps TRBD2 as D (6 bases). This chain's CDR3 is CASSFGGIPSTDTQYF. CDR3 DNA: TGTGCCAGCAGCTTTGGCGGGATTCCTAGCACAGATACGCAGTATTTT.